This T cell receptor (beta chain) was captured by sequencing in a study of neurological immune-mediated disorders. Study results and caveats: CDR3 amino acid sequences of expanded clones were not shared across subjects, a result suggesting private repertoires in all groups.

CDR3 size: 15 residues. Germline CDR1 and CDR2: DFQATT and SNEGSKA (reference sequence). Trimming took 0 bases from V and 5 from J; bases not matched to a gene: 4. Over 190 million TCR-beta sequences from 15-18 subjects came from every sequencing run. TCRdb independently ran MiXCR on the 5' RACE reads; one entry per CDR3 protein. Of tens of thousands of distinct CDR3 sequences detected, approximately 4.1% appear once; the ten largest clones hold about 3.1%. The unsorted libraries were prepared from 2 million PBMCs (stored at -80 C). This clonotype was recorded many times. Its antigen is still unknown. The rearrangement joins TRBV20-1 to TRBJ1-6; 7 nucleotides match TRBD1. The clonotype comes from a man aged 50-59 years with multiple sclerosis. The sequenced material came from PBMCs. The CDR3 loop is CSARETGFNNSPLHF. CDR3 sequence (DNA): TGCAGTGCTAGAGAGACAGGGTTTAATAATTCACCCCTCCACTTT.